Shown below are 17 T cell receptor beta chains from a single sample sequenced in a study of T cell responses to AZD1222 COVID-19 vaccine. Measured with immunoSEQ multiplex PCR; TCRdb has only the in-frame clones, and not every one. The sample lists some 150,000 clones, approximately 85% occurring once. The sequencing used peripheral blood, collected on day 0 of AZD1222 vaccination. These receptors were taken from an adult in good health.

This clone was observed once. This chain connects TRBV11-2 to TRBJ2-3, with TRBD2 as a possible D gene (6 bases). Germline values: CDR1 SGHAT, CDR2 FQNNGV. With 6 bases removed from V and 5 bases from J, the gap between germline ends came to 21 bases. The CDR3 contains 16 residues. The CDR3 loop is CASRQFTGTSLDTQYF. CDR3 bases: TGTGCCAGCAGACAATTCACCGGGACTTCCTTAGATACGCAGTATTTT.

The rearrangement links TRBV5-1 to TRBJ2-5, with 7 bases identical to TRBD2. This CDR3 comprises 14 residues. CDR1 and CDR2 (germline): SGHRS, YFSETQ. V was pared by 0 bases and J by 5 bases, with 4 bases of the junction left unmatched. CDR3 sequence (DNA): TGCGCCAGCAGCTTGGGATGGCGGGGGGAGACCCAGTACTTC. It is translated as CASSLGWRGETQYF.

V and J are TRBV27 and TRBJ1-2; D unresolved. The germline V and J ends were trimmed by 0 bases and 4 bases, with 9 bases remaining between them. CDR3 size: 14 residues. The germline V gene has CDR1 MNHEY and CDR2 SMNVEV (reference sequence). The CDR3 sequence: CASSLSGQIYGYTF. The CDR3 nucleotides read TGTGCCAGCAGTTTATCCGGCCAGATCTATGGCTACACCTTC.

This rearrangement joins TRBV7-9 to TRBJ1-3, with 8 positions matching TRBD1. In germline, CDR1 is SEHNR, CDR2 FQNEAQ (reference sequence). V was pared by 10 bases and J by 3 bases, with 5 bases of the junction left unmatched. The CDR3 extends over 13 amino acids. The CDR3 loop is CATQTGVGNTIYF. In nucleotides, the CDR3 is TGTGCCACGCAGACAGGGGTTGGAAACACCATATATTTT.

The chain employs TRBV27 and TRBJ2-1, with D possibly being TRBD2 (6 bases). CDR1 and CDR2 from the germline V gene are MNHEY and SMNVEV (reference sequence). The length of the CDR3 is 12 residues. V was clipped by 7 bases and J by 9 bases, with 13 bases between them. The CDR3 nucleotides read TGTGCCAGCAAGGGACTGTCTGCTGAGCAGTTCTTC. It is translated as CASKGLSAEQFF.

This rearrangement joins TRBV3-1 (or the pseudogene TRBV3-2) to TRBJ1-2, with D possibly TRBD1 on 5 matching bases. The CDR3 extends over 16 amino acids. Germline V gene lookup returns CDR1 LGHDT and CDR2 YNNKEL (reference sequence). Trimming shortened V by 6 bases and J by 2 bases, and 19 bases separated the two germline ends. The CDR3 sequence is CASRPTAHPANYGYTF. CDR3 in DNA: TGTGCCAGCAGACCGACAGCCCACCCTGCGAACTATGGCTACACCTTC.

The chain links TRBV7-9 to TRBJ2-6, with 7 bases aligning to TRBD1. The CDR3 loop spans 18 amino acids. V trimming: 5 bases; J trimming: 1 base; junction bases outside the gene matches: 11. Per the germline V gene, CDR1 is SEHNR and CDR2 is FQNEAQ (reference sequence). This chain's CDR3 is CASSPWTGIESGANVLTF. As DNA, the CDR3 is TGTGCCAGCAGCCCCTGGACAGGAATCGAATCTGGGGCCAACGTCCTGACTTTC.

The genes are TRBV12-3 or TRBV12-4 and TRBJ1-2; no clear D gene. CDR3 size: 13 residues. Trimming took off 6 bases at V and 2 bases at J, with 10 bases between the two ends. CDR3 in amino acids: CASRTFRNYGYTF. CDR3 nucleotide sequence: TGTGCCAGCAGGACCTTCAGAAACTATGGCTACACCTTC.

The rearrangement uses TRBV2 and TRBJ1-2, with D possibly matching TRBD1 (6 bases). Trimming shortened V by 6 bases and J by 8 bases, and 22 bases separated the two germline ends. Germline values: CDR1 SNHLY, CDR2 FYNNEI. There are 15 residues in the CDR3. CDR3 DNA: TGTGCCAGCAGGAAGCGGGATGTCAGGGGTACCGGCTACACCTTC. This translates into CASRKRDVRGTGYTF.

V usage is TRBV2 and J usage is TRBJ2-3; D gene uncertain. Looked up from germline, CDR1 is SNHLY and CDR2 is FYNNEI. The V end was cut by 0 bases, the J end by 4 bases, with 11 bases between. This CDR3 contains 15 residues. Here the CDR3 DNA reads TGTGCCAGCAGTGAAGCTACGTATGTCGCAGATACGCAGTATTTT. Translating gives CASSEATYVADTQYF. Drawing the rest from reference TRBV2 and TRBJ2-3, the complete variable domain is EPEVTQTPSHQVTQMGQEVILRCVPISNHLYFYWYRQILGQKVEFLVSFYNNEISEKSEIFDDQFSVERPDGSNFTLKIRSTKLEDSAMYFCASSEATYVADTQYFGPGTRLTVL.

The chain uses TRBV7-9 and TRBJ1-2; 8 bases agree with TRBD1. The germline CDR1 and CDR2 sequences are SEHNR and FQNEAQ (reference sequence). The CDR3 has 14 residues. The V and J ends lost 5 bases and 7 bases, in that order; junction bases with no gene match: 9. In DNA, the CDR3 is TGTGCCAGCAGCGCCCAGGGGGCCCTCGGTGGCTACACCTTC. Translation gives CASSAQGALGGYTF.

The rearrangement uses TRBV6-5 and TRBJ2-7; the D gene could be TRBD1 or TRBD2 (5 bases each). The germline CDR1 and CDR2 sequences are MNHEY and SVGAGI. Deletions cut 6 bases from V and 2 bases from J, with 14 bases between. CDR3 size: 14 residues. The CDR3 sequence: CASRAPGRPYEQYF. CDR3 in DNA: TGTGCCAGCAGAGCCCCGGGACGTCCCTACGAGCAGTACTTC.

V and J are TRBV19 and TRBJ2-1, with 7 bases that match TRBD1. V was pared by 6 bases and J by 12 bases, with 14 bases of the junction left unmatched. The CDR3 extends over 14 amino acids. Germline V gene lookup returns CDR1 LNHDA and CDR2 SQIVND (reference sequence). The CDR3 spells CASSPGTAVVGQFF. In DNA, the CDR3 is TGTGCCAGTAGCCCCGGGACAGCGGTAGTTGGGCAGTTCTTC.

This chain connects TRBV5-1 to TRBJ2-3; a possible D gene is TRBD1 (5 bases). V shed 4 bases and J shed 6 bases, with 15 bases lying between them. Per germline, CDR1 SGHRS and CDR2 YFSETQ. The CDR3 runs 14 residues. The CDR3 DNA follows: TGCGCCAGCAGCACCCAGGGTCGCGAGGATACGCAGTATTTT. The encoded protein is CASSTQGREDTQYF.

The J gene is TRBJ2-7, the V gene TRBV4-2; D call uncertain. Germline CDR1 and CDR2: LGHNA and YNFKEQ. Trimming left V 1 base short and J 4 bases short, with 17 bases between. This CDR3 is built from 16 residues. CDR3 coding DNA: TGTGCCAGCAGCCAAGGGGGTAGCCCCATGCCTTACGAGCAGTACTTC. Protein product: CASSQGGSPMPYEQYF.

J is TRBJ1-1 and V is TRBV5-1, with 7 nucleotides matching TRBD1. The CDR3 runs 14 residues. V dropped 4 bases and J dropped 2; count of bases not matched to a gene: 5. The germline V gene has CDR1 SGHRS and CDR2 YFSETQ. In nucleotides, the CDR3 is TGCGCCAGCAGCGCCACAGGGGTCAACACTGAAGCTTTCTTT. Protein product: CASSATGVNTEAFF. Full variable domain (remainder filled in from reference TRBV5-1 and TRBJ1-1): KAGVTQTPRYLIKTRGQQVTLSCSPISGHRSVSWYQQTPGQGLQFLFEYFSETQRNKGNFPGRFSGRQFSNSRSEMNVSTLELGDSALYLCASSATGVNTEAFFGQGTRLTVV.

This chain links TRBV7-9 with TRBJ2-7, with 7 bases lining up with TRBD2. The CDR3 spans 15 residues. Germline lookup yields CDR1 SEHNR and CDR2 FQNEAQ (reference sequence). V was pared by 5 bases and J by 3 bases, with 10 bases of the junction left unmatched. The CDR3 here is CASSGGGGSLYEQYF. The DNA of the CDR3 is TGTGCCAGCAGCGGCGGGGGAGGGTCCCTCTACGAGCAGTACTTC.